This T cell receptor beta chain was found in a study of CD8+ T cells in alopecia areata. Trimming stripped 4 bases from V and 6 bases from J, with 13 bases between. The germline CDR1 and CDR2 sequences are MGHDK and SYGVNS. This CDR3 has 14 amino acids. Regarding this clone: Its antigen is unidentified.

Specified treatment: oral pan-JAK inhibitor, 5-10 mg twice daily. Study-wide points: Expanded CD8+ clones among the top 100, as well as scalp clonality, were significantly decreased by tofacitinib. For baseline CD8+ expansion, any link to response stays uncertain with one nonresponder. Resident alphabeta T-cell populations of normal skin are likewise subject to sequencing in scalp samples. TCR sharing across patients was less clear than in mice, possibly HLA-related.

RNA, once extracted, was reverse transcribed into cDNA for use as the sequencing template. Sequencing was performed with immunoSEQ multiplex PCR; in TCRdb, only in-frame clones are kept and a portion is missing. The data contain 190,000 or so clones, roughly 53% of them seen just once; the ten biggest clones take up roughly 13%. The V call is TRBV25-1, the J call TRBJ1-5, with a possible D match to TRBD1 (5 bases). Sequenced material: CD8+ T cells sorted from blood, taken at week 24, from a patient treated with tofacitinib. The receptor's source is a human donor with alopecia areata. The DNA of the CDR3 is TGTGCCAGCAGTGCCAGGGAAAGTCGTCAGCCCCAGCATTTT. This gives the protein CASSARESRQPQHF.